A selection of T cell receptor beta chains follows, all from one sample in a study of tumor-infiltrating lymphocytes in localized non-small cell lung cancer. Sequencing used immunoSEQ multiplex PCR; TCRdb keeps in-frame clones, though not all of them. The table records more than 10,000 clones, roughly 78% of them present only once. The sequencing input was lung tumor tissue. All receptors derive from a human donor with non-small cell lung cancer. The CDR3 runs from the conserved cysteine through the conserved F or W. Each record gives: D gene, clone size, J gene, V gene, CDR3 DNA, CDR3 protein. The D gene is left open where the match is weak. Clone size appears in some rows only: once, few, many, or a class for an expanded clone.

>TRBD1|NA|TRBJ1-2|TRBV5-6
TGTGCCAGCAGCTTGGTCGGGACAGTACCCTATGGCTACACCTTC
CASSLVGTVPYGYTF
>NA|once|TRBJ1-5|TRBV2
TGTGCCAGCAGCGGCCCTACAGAACGCAATCAGCCCCAGCATTTT
CASSGPTERNQPQHF
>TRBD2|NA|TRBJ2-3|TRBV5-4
TGTGCCAGCAGCTTGGGTCAGCGGGAGTTCGATACGCAGTATTTT
CASSLGQREFDTQYF
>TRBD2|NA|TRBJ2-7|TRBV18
TGTGCCAGCTCACCGCTCAGCGGGGGGGCCACCTACGAGCAGTACTTC
CASSPLSGGATYEQYF
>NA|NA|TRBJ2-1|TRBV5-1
TGCGCCAGCAGCTTGGAATTCTCCTACAATGAGCAGTTCTTC
CASSLEFSYNEQFF
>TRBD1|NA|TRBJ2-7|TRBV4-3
TGCGCCAGCAGCCGGGACAGGGGGCCCACCTACGAGCAGTACTTC
CASSRDRGPTYEQYF
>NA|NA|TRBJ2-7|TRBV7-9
TGTGCCAGCAGCTCCCCCTCGACAGCCGAAGTCTACGAGCAGTACTTC
CASSSPSTAEVYEQYF
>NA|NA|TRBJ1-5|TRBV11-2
TGTGCCAGCAGCTTAGGAAGCAGGGACAATCAGCCCCAGCATTTT
CASSLGSRDNQPQHF
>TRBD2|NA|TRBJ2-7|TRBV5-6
TGTGCCAGCAGCAAACTAGCGGGGGGAACCTACGAGCAGTACTTC
CASSKLAGGTYEQYF
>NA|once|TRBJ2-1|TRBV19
TGTGCCAGTAGTACCGGGACTTACAATGAGCAGTTCTTC
CASSTGTYNEQFF
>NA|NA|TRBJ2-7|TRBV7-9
TGTGCCAGCAGCTTAGTGGCAGGCTACGAGCAGTACTTC
CASSLVAGYEQYF
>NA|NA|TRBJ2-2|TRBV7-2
TGTGCCAGCAGCAACCGGGCTGGCGGGGAGCTGTTTTTT
CASSNRAGGELFF
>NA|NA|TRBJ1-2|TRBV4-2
TGTGCCAGCAGCCAAGATGGGCAGGGACTATATGGCTACACCTTC
CASSQDGQGLYGYTF
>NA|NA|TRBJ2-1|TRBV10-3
TGTGCCATCAGGGCCGAGCGGAGTGACAATGAGCAGTTCTTC
CAIRAERSDNEQFF
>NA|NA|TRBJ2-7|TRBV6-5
TGTGCCAGCATCCGCCCAACAAATAAGGGCGAGCAGTACTTC
CASIRPTNKGEQYF
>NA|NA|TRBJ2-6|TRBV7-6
TGTGCCAGCAGCTTAATAAGCTCTGGGGCCAACGTCCTGACTTTC
CASSLISSGANVLTF
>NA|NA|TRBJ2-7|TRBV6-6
TGTGCCAGCAGTTACTCGTCCCTTCAGCAGGAGCAGTACTTC
CASSYSSLQQEQYF
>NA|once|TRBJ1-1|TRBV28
TGTGCCACCCATGGGGTAATGAACACTGAAGCTTTCTTT
CATHGVMNTEAFF